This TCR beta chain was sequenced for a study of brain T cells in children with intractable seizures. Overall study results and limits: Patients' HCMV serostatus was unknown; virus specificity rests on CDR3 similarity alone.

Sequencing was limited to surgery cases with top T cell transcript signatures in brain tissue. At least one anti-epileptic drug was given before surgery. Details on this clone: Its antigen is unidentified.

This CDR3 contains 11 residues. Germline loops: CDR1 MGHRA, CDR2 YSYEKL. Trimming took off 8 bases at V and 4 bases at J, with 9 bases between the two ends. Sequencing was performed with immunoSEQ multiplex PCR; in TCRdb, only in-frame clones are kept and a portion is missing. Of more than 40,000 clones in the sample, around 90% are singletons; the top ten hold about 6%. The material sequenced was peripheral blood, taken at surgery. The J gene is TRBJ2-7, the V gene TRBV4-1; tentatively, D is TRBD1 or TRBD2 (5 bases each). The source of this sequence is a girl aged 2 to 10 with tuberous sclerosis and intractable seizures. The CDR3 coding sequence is TGCGCCAGCGAAGAGGGGTACGAGCAGTACTTC. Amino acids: CASEEGYEQYF.